These T cell receptor beta chains were read from a single sample in a study of early T cells in non-severe SARS-CoV-2 infection. In TCRdb, the 5' RACE reads were re-called with MiXCR into one record per CDR3 protein. The sample yields tens of thousands of distinct CDR3 sequences, about 13% seen once. Sequencing was carried out using whole blood. These receptors all stem from an adult who was a healthcare worker with PCR-confirmed SARS-CoV-2 infection or an uninfected control (not recorded which). The CDR3 runs from the conserved cysteine through the conserved F or W. The order of the fields is D gene, CDR3 length, clone size, J gene, V gene, CDR3 protein, CDR3 DNA. A D gene is named only where the DNA matches it firmly. Clone size is shown for a subset of rows, as once, few, many or a class of expanded clone.

-	13	-	TRBJ2-7	TRBV29-1	CSVSSRGRLEQYF	TGCAGCGTTTCGAGCCGGGGGAGGCTCGAGCAGTACTTC
TRBD2	16	many	TRBJ2-2	TRBV3-1	CASSYYGGYNTGELFF	TGTGCCAGCAGCTATTACGGGGGGTACAACACCGGGGAGCTGTTTTTT
TRBD1	15	-	TRBJ2-3	TRBV12-3/TRBV12-4	CASSDPGQGRDTQYF	TGTGCCAGCAGTGACCCGGGACAGGGGAGAGATACGCAGTATTTT
-	15	many	TRBJ1-1	TRBV12-3/TRBV12-4	CASRARGRLGTEAFF	TGTGCCAGCAGAGCCCGGGGACGTTTGGGCACTGAAGCTTTCTTT
TRBD2	19	many	TRBJ2-7	TRBV7-3	CASSPRAWSGTSGYYEQYF	TGTGCCAGCAGCCCACGGGCTTGGTCAGGGACTAGCGGTTACTACGAGCAGTACTTC
-	17	few	TRBJ1-1	TRBV7-8	CASSLGGLRGVGTEAFF	TGTGCCAGCAGCTTAGGAGGGTTGCGGGGAGTGGGCACTGAAGCTTTCTTT
-	13	few	TRBJ2-1	TRBV3-1	CASRNSVVDEQFF	TGTGCCAGCCGGAACAGCGTGGTCGATGAGCAGTTCTTC
-	15	many	TRBJ1-1	TRBV11-2	CASSLERLGRSEAFF	TGTGCCAGCAGCTTAGAAAGGCTTGGCAGGTCTGAAGCTTTCTTT
TRBD2	14	many	TRBJ2-7	TRBV7-9	CASSYGGVAYEQYF	TGTGCCAGCAGCTATGGGGGGGTAGCCTACGAGCAGTACTTC
-	15	-	TRBJ2-3	TRBV29-1	CSVSPDYKNTDTQYF	TGCAGCGTGAGTCCGGACTACAAGAACACAGATACGCAGTATTTT
TRBD2	20	-	TRBJ2-5	TRBV6-6	CASSFRRAASGGSLQETQYF	TGTGCCAGCAGCTTTCGGAGGGCGGCTAGCGGGGGATCACTACAAGAGACCCAGTACTTC
TRBD2	17	few	TRBJ2-1	TRBV15	CATSRPKLAGGTGEQFF	TGTGCCACCAGCAGACCCAAACTAGCGGGGGGAACAGGCGAGCAGTTCTTC
TRBD1	18	-	TRBJ1-4	TRBV4-1	CASSQDRPPGQGREKLFF	TGCGCCAGCAGCCAAGATAGACCCCCGGGACAGGGCCGTGAAAAACTGTTTTTT
TRBD1	18	many	TRBJ2-2	TRBV11-2	CASSHERDRGAHTGELFF	TGTGCCAGCAGCCACGAGCGGGACAGGGGAGCTCACACCGGGGAGCTGTTTTTT
-	15	many	TRBJ1-5	TRBV4-3	CASSQEGYGNQPQHF	TGCGCCAGCAGCCAAGAAGGCTATGGCAATCAGCCCCAGCATTTT
TRBD2	14	few	TRBJ2-1	TRBV24-1	CATGKGLGDNEQFF	TGTGCCACCGGGAAAGGACTAGGGGACAATGAGCAGTTCTTC
-	18	many	TRBJ2-1	TRBV3-1	CASSQDQSRDSNYNEQFF	TGTGCCAGCAGCCAAGATCAGAGCAGGGACTCCAACTACAATGAGCAGTTCTTC
TRBD2	18	many	TRBJ2-3	TRBV7-9	CASSLEVGLAVSTDTQYF	TGTGCCAGCAGCTTAGAGGTGGGACTAGCGGTTAGCACAGATACGCAGTATTTT
TRBD1	16	many	TRBJ1-3	TRBV19	CASSFYRDSSGNTIYF	TGTGCCAGTAGTTTCTACCGGGACAGCTCTGGAAACACCATATATTTT
-	15	-	TRBJ1-6	TRBV4-2	CASSQVRTANSPLHF	TGTGCCAGCAGCCAAGTCCGGACGGCGAATTCACCCCTCCACTTT
-	12	once	TRBJ2-7	TRBV29-1	CSVTGSPYEQYF	TGCAGCGTTACAGGCAGTCCCTACGAGCAGTACTTC
TRBD1	14	many	TRBJ2-7	TRBV11-2	CASSPGQGTYEQYF	TGTGCCAGCAGCCCCGGACAGGGCACCTACGAGCAGTACTTC
TRBD1	14	-	TRBJ1-2	TRBV27	CASRRTGEFYGYTF	TGTGCCAGCAGACGGACAGGGGAGTTCTATGGCTACACCTTC
TRBD1	16	few	TRBJ1-2	TRBV19	CASNPPGTGVNYGYTF	TGTGCCAGTAACCCACCAGGGACAGGCGTTAACTATGGCTACACCTTC
TRBD1	14	-	TRBJ2-7	TRBV20-1	CSARFEQGSYEQYF	TGCAGTGCTAGATTCGAACAGGGGAGCTACGAGCAGTACTTC
-	13	-	TRBJ1-6	TRBV20-1	CSATEAPGAPLHF	TGCAGTGCTACCGAGGCACCGGGAGCACCCCTCCACTTT
-	14	-	TRBJ2-7	TRBV3-1	CASSLVGRSYEQYF	TGTGCCAGCAGCCTCGTGGGGAGGTCCTACGAGCAGTACTTC
TRBD1	15	-	TRBJ2-2	TRBV7-8	CASSQGGFLTGELFF	TGTGCCAGCAGTCAAGGGGGCTTCTTGACGGGGGAGCTGTTTTTT
-	13	-	TRBJ2-7	TRBV29-1	CSVETLSSYEQYF	TGCAGCGTTGAAACACTGAGCTCCTACGAGCAGTACTTC
-	14	-	TRBJ1-4	TRBV20-1	CSAFLGRTNEKLFF	TGCAGTGCTTTTCTAGGGCGCACTAATGAAAAACTGTTTTTT
TRBD1	15	-	TRBJ2-5	TRBV7-9	CASSLTGVGEETQYF	TGTGCCAGCAGCCTCACAGGGGTTGGGGAAGAGACCCAGTACTTC
TRBD1	17	many	TRBJ2-5	TRBV18	CASSPQLPGQIEETQYF	TGTGCCAGCTCACCCCAGCTGCCGGGACAGATTGAAGAGACCCAGTACTTC
-	16	many	TRBJ1-3	TRBV5-5	CASSPRRDSRGDTIYF	TGTGCCAGCAGCCCTCGTCGAGACTCGAGAGGAGACACCATATATTTT
-	13	-	TRBJ2-1	TRBV7-8	CASSLGTANEQFF	TGTGCCAGCAGCTTAGGGACAGCGAATGAGCAGTTCTTC
-	15	-	TRBJ1-1	TRBV28	CASSFAGPRGTEAFF	TGTGCCAGCAGTTTTGCGGGCCCTCGGGGGACTGAAGCTTTCTTT
-	13	many	TRBJ1-5	TRBV20-1	CSARVQGNQPQHF	TGCAGTGCGAGGGTCCAGGGCAATCAGCCCCAGCATTTT
TRBD1	13	many	TRBJ2-7	TRBV20-1	CSAHRGGSYEQYF	TGCAGTGCTCACAGGGGTGGGTCCTACGAGCAGTACTTC
TRBD1	12	-	TRBJ1-4	TRBV29-1	CSAADRGEKLFF	TGCAGCGCCGCGGACAGGGGGGAAAAACTGTTTTTT
TRBD1	16	many	TRBJ1-2	TRBV5-1	CASSRGDSSPNYGYTF	TGCGCCAGCAGCAGGGGGGACAGCAGCCCTAACTATGGCTACACCTTC
-	14	-	TRBJ2-1	TRBV18	CASSPTRGGNEQFF	TGTGCCAGCTCACCAACACGGGGCGGGAATGAGCAGTTCTTC
-	12	-	TRBJ2-5	TRBV6-2/TRBV6-3	CASGEPGETQYF	TGTGCCAGCGGGGAACCCGGGGAGACCCAGTACTTC
-	11	-	TRBJ2-5	TRBV10-3	CAIKYLGTQYF	TGTGCCATCAAATATCTCGGGACCCAGTACTTC
-	13	many	TRBJ1-5	TRBV20-1	CSASGQNNQPQHF	TGCAGTGCTAGCGGGCAGAACAATCAGCCCCAGCATTTT
-	13	many	TRBJ2-2	TRBV29-1	CSASRGNTGELFF	TGCAGTGCTAGCAGGGGGAACACCGGGGAGCTGTTTTTT
-	14	-	TRBJ2-1	TRBV28	CASLRVGDYNEQFF	TGTGCCAGCCTCCGGGTCGGGGACTACAATGAGCAGTTCTTC